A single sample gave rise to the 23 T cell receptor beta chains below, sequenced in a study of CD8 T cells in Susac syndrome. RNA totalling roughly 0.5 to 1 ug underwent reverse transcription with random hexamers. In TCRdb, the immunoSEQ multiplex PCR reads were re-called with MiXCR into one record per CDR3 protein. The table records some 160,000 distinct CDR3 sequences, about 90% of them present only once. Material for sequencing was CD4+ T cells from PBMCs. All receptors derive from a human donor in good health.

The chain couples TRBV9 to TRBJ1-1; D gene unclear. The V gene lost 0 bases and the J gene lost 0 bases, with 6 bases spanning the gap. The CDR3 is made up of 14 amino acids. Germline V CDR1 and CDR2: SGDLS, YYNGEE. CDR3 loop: CASSVDQVNTEAFF. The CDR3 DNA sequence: TGTGCCAGCAGCGTAGATCAAGTGAACACTGAAGCTTTCTTT.

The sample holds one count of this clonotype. CDR3 DNA sequence: TGCGCCAGCAGCCAAGATTCGATAGCGGGGGGTGCAGATACGCAGTATTTT. Its protein is CASSQDSIAGGADTQYF. V and J are TRBV4-3 and TRBJ2-3; 10 positions match TRBD2. V shed 0 bases, J shed 4 bases, and the junction held 7 bases outside the gene matches. The CDR3 is 17 residues long. The V gene's germline CDR1 is LGHNA and CDR2 YSLEER.

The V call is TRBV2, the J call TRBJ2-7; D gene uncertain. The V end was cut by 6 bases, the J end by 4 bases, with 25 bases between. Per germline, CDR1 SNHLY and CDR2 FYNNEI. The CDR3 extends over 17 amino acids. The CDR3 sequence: CASSSLVSYTVPYEQYF. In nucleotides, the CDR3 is TGTGCCAGCAGCTCCCTGGTTAGTTATACGGTCCCATACGAGCAGTACTTC.

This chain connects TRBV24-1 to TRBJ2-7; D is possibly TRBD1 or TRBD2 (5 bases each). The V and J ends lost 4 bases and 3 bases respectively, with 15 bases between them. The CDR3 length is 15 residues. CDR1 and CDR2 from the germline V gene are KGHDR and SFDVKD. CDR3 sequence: CATSDAGTDVYEQYF. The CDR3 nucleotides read TGTGCCACCAGTGACGCCGGGACGGATGTCTACGAGCAGTACTTC.

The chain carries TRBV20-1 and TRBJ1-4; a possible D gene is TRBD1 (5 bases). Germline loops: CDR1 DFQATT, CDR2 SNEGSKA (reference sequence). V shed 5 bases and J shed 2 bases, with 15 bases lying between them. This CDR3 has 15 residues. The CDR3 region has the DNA TGCAGTGCTTCCGACAGTCTAGGGACTAATGAAAAACTGTTTTTT. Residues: CSASDSLGTNEKLFF.

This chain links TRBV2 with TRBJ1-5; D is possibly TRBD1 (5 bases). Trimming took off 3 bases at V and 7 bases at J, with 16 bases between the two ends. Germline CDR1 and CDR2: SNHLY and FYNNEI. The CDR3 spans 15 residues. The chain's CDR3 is CASSDRRGAGQPQHF. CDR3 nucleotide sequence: TGTGCCAGCAGTGATCGGAGGGGCGCGGGACAGCCCCAGCATTTT.

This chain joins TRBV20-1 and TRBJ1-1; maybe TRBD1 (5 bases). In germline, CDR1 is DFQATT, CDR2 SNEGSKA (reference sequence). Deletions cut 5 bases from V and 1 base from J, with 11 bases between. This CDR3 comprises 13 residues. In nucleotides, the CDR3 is TGCAGTGCTGAGGTTGGGGGGAACACTGAAGCTTTCTTT. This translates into CSAEVGGNTEAFF.

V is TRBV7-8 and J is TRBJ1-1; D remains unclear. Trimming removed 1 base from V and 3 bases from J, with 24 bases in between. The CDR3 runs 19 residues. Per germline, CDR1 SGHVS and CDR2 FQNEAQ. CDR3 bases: TGTGCCAGCAGCTTAGTACGGTTCGGGAGACGAATTGGTTACACTGAAGCTTTCTTT. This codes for CASSLVRFGRRIGYTEAFF.

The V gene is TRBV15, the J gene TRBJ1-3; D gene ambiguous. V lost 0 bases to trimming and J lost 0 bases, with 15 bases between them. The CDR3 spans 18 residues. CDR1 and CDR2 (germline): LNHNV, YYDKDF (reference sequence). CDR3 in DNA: TGTGCCACCAGCAGAGACGCTCGGAAGGGTACCTCTGGAAACACCATATATTTT. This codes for CATSRDARKGTSGNTIYF. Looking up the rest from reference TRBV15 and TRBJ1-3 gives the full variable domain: DAMVIQNPRYQVTQFGKPVTLSCSQTLNHNVMYWYQQKSSQAPKLLFHYYDKDFNNEADTPDNFQSRRPNTSFCFLDIRSPGLGDTAMYLCATSRDARKGTSGNTIYFGEGSWLTVV.

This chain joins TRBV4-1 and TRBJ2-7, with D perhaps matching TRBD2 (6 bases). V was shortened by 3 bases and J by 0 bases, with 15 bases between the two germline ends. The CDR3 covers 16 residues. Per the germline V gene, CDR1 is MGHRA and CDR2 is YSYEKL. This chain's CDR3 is CASSHHKTRLSYEQYF. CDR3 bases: TGCGCCAGCAGCCACCATAAGACTAGACTCTCCTACGAGCAGTACTTC.

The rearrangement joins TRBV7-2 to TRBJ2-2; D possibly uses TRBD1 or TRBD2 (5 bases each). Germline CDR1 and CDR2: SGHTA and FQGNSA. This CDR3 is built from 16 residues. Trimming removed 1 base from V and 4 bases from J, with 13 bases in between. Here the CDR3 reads CASSLVGPLTTGELFF. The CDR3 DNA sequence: TGTGCCAGCAGCTTAGTGGGACCCCTAACCACCGGGGAGCTGTTTTTT.

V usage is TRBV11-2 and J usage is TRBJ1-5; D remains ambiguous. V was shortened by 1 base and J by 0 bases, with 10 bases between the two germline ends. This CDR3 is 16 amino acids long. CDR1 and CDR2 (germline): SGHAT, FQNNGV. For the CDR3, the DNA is TGTGCCAGCAGCTTAGGGACCAGTTTTAGCAATCAGCCCCAGCATTTT. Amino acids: CASSLGTSFSNQPQHF.

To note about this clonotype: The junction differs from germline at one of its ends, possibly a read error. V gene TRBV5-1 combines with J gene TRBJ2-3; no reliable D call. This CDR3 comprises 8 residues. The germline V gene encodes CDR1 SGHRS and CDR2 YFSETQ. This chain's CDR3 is CASSLLSF. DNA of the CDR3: TGCGCCAGCAGCCTTCTTTCTTTT. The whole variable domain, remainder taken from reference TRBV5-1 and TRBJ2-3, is KAGVTQTPRYLIKTRGQQVTLSCSPISGHRSVSWYQQTPGQGLQFLFEYFSETQRNKGNFPGRFSGRQFSNSRSEMNVSTLELGDSALYLCASSLLSFGPGTRLTVL.

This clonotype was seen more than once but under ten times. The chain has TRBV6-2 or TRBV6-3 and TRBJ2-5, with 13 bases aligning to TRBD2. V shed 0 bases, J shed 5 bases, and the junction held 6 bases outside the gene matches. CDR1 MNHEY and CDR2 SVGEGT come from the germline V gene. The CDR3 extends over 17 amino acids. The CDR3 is CASSYSWTSGSDETQYF. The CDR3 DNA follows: TGTGCCAGCAGTTACTCATGGACTAGCGGGAGTGATGAGACCCAGTACTTC.

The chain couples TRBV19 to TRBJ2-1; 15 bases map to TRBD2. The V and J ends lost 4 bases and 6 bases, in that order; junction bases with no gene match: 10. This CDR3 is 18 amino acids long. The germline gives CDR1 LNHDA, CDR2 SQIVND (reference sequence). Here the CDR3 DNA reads TGTGCCAGTAGTAACCACGGACTAGCGGGAGGGATTTCCAATGAGCAGTTCTTC. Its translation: CASSNHGLAGGISNEQFF.

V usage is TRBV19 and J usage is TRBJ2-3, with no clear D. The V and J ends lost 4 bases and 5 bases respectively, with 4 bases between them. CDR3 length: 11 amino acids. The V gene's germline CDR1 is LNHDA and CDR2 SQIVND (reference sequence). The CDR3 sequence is CASSTGDTQYF. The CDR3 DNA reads TGTGCCAGTAGTACCGGAGATACGCAGTATTTT.

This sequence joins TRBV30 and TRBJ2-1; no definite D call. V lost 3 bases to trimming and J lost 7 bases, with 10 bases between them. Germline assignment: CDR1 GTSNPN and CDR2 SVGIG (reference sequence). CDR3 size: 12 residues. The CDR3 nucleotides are TGTGCCTGGAGGGGGTTTGGGAATGAGCAGTTCTTC. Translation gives CAWRGFGNEQFF.

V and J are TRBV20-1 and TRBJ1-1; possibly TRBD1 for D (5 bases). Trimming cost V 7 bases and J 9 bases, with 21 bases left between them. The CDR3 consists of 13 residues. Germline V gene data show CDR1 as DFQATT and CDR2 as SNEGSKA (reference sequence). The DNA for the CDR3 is TGCAGTGATCTCACCAAAGGGGCAGGGAAAGCTTTCTTT. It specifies CSDLTKGAGKAFF.

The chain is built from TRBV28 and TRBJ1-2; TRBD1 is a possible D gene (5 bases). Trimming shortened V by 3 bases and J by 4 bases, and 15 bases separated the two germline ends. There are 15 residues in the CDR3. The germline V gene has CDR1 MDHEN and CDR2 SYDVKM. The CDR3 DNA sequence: TGTGCCAGCAGTTTGGGGGACCGATCCTTCTATGGCTACACCTTC. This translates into CASSLGDRSFYGYTF.

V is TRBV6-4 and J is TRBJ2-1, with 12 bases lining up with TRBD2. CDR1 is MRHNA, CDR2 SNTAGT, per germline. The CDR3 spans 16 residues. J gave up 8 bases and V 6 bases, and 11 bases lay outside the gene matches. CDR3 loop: CASSRLAGEEGYEQFF. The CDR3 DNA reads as TGTGCCAGCAGCCGACTAGCGGGAGAAGAAGGGTATGAGCAGTTCTTC.

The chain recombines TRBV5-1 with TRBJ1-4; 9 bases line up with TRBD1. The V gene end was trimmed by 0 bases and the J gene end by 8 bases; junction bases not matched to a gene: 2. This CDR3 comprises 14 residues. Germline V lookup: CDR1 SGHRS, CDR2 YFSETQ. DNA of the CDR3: TGCGCCAGCAGCTTGGGGACAGGGGAGGAAAAACTGTTTTTT. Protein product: CASSLGTGEEKLFF.

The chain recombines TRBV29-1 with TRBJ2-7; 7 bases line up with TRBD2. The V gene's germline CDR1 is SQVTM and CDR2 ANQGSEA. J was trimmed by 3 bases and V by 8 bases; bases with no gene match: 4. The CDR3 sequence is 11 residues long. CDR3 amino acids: CSTGEGYEQYF. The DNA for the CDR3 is TGCAGCACCGGGGAGGGCTACGAGCAGTACTTC.

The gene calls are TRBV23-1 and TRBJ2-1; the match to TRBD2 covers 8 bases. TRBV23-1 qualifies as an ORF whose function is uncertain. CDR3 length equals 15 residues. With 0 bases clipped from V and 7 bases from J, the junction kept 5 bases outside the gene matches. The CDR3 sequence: CASSQSPGGANEQFF. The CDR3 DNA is TGCGCCAGCAGTCAATCCCCCGGGGGGGCAAATGAGCAGTTCTTC.